The source of this TCR beta chain is a study of shared clonotypes between healthy human individuals. Study-wide context: Researchers drew samples from a couple of women and a few men aged 18 to 49.

Data came from immunoSEQ multiplex PCR; TCRdb stores just in-frame clones and leaves some out. The table lists some 2.4 million clones, 93% of them singletons. This CDR3 is built from 15 residues. Trimming left V 5 bases short and J 4 bases short, with 17 bases between. Germline assignment: CDR1 SEHNR and CDR2 FQNEAQ (reference sequence). The donors, all of them Caucasian adults, lived in Nashville, Tennessee. The TCR originated in a man aged 18 to 29 in good health. Some clones in this sample may be carry-over from other donors' samples. The chain recombines TRBV7-9 with TRBJ1-1, with D perhaps TRBD1 (5 bases). The specimen was naive CD4+ T cells from PBMCs. Subset specified: CD45RA+ positively selected. CDR3 DNA: TGTGCCAGCAGCCAACCGGACCTCGGGGGCACTGAAGCTTTCTTT. Protein sequence: CASSQPDLGGTEAFF.